These 32 T cell receptor beta chains came from one sample sequenced in a study of blood T cell repertoires in COVID-19. Clones were sequenced by immunoSEQ multiplex PCR, and TCRdb holds only the in-frame ones, with some missing. Among about 210,000 clones listed, 92% were seen once. Specimen: peripheral blood. The receptors come from a man aged 30 to 39 with acute or convalescent COVID-19.

V gene TRBV7-9 combines with J gene TRBJ2-1; TRBD2 aligns across 8 bases. From germline, CDR1 is SEHNR and CDR2 FQNEAQ (reference sequence). Trimming at V came to 7 bases and at J to 4 bases, leaving 12 bases not matched to a gene. The CDR3 loop spans 16 amino acids. In nucleotides, the CDR3 is TGTGCCAGCACCCGATTTAAAAGCGGGAGTTACAATGAGCAGTTCTTC. Residues: CASTRFKSGSYNEQFF. The variable domain in full, with the rest retrieved from reference TRBV7-9 and TRBJ2-1, is DTGVSQNPRHKITKRGQNVTFRCDPISEHNRLYWYRQTLGQGPEFLTYFQNEAQLEKSRLLSDRFSAERPKGSFSTLEIQRTEQGDSAMYLCASTRFKSGSYNEQFFGPGTRLTVL.

The chain uses TRBV19 and TRBJ2-2; 9 positions match TRBD2. V shed 5 bases, J shed 3 bases, and the junction held 7 bases outside the gene matches. This CDR3 has 16 residues. CDR1 LNHDA and CDR2 SQIVND come from the germline V gene (reference sequence). CDR3 protein: CASSLRLAGHTGELFF. The CDR3 DNA is TGTGCCAGTAGTCTCCGCCTAGCGGGACACACCGGGGAGCTGTTTTTT.

This chain uses TRBV19 with TRBJ1-6; D ambiguous. From germline, CDR1 is LNHDA and CDR2 SQIVND (reference sequence). This CDR3 contains 14 residues. Trimming cost V 3 bases and J 5 bases, with 8 bases left between them. Here the CDR3 reads CASSISGNNSPLHF. DNA for the CDR3: TGTGCCAGTAGTATCAGCGGCAATAATTCACCCCTCCACTTT.

The J gene is TRBJ1-2, the V gene TRBV30, with 9 bases that match TRBD1. After removal of 4 bases from V and 2 bases from J, the junction contained 5 bases not matched to a gene. The CDR3 totals 14 residues. Germline V gives CDR1 GTSNPN, CDR2 SVGIG (reference sequence). CDR3 DNA: TGTGCCTGGACCAGGGACAGGGTGAACTATGGCTACACCTTC. It encodes CAWTRDRVNYGYTF.

This sequence joins TRBV6-5 and TRBJ2-2; weak D call: TRBD1 (5 bases). V shed 2 bases and J shed 7 bases, with 14 bases lying between them. The CDR3 spans 15 residues. Germline assignment: CDR1 MNHEY and CDR2 SVGAGI. The CDR3 sequence is CASSYSRAENGELFF. The CDR3 nucleotides read TGTGCCAGCAGTTACAGCAGGGCCGAAAACGGGGAGCTGTTTTTT.

V usage is TRBV5-5 and J usage is TRBJ1-4; maybe TRBD1 (6 bases). From germline, CDR1 is SGHKS and CDR2 YYEKEE (reference sequence). The CDR3 consists of 13 residues. V was clipped by 2 bases and J by 10 bases, with 12 bases between them. DNA for the CDR3: TGTGCCAGCAGCTTCACAGGGTTTGGAAAACTGTTTTTT. The encoded protein is CASSFTGFGKLFF. The whole variable domain, remainder taken from reference TRBV5-5 and TRBJ1-4, is DAGVTQSPTHLIKTRGQQVTLRCSPISGHKSVSWYQQVLGQGPQFIFQYYEKEERGRGNFPDRFSARQFPNYSSELNVNALLLGDSALYLCASSFTGFGKLFFGSGTQLSVL.

The chain employs TRBV12-3 or TRBV12-4 and TRBJ2-4; the D is unclear. This CDR3 has 11 residues. V dropped 5 bases and J dropped 4 bases, with 3 bases sitting between them. The CDR3 sequence is CASSQKNIQYF. The DNA for the CDR3 is TGTGCCAGCAGTCAAAAAAACATTCAGTACTTC.

The chain combines TRBV5-1 with TRBJ2-6, with a weak D call TRBD1 (6 bases). The CDR3 has 17 amino acids. CDR1 SGHRS and CDR2 YFSETQ come from the germline V gene. V gave up 4 bases and J gave up 1 base, with 15 bases separating them. The CDR3 here is CASSSNPQGSGANVLTF. In DNA, the CDR3 is TGCGCCAGCAGCAGCAACCCCCAGGGGTCTGGGGCCAACGTCCTGACTTTC.

This chain uses TRBV18 with TRBJ2-3; no clear D gene. This CDR3 is 13 amino acids long. With 3 bases removed from V and 0 bases from J, the gap between germline ends came to 4 bases. The germline V gene has CDR1 KGHSH and CDR2 LQKENI. The CDR3 DNA follows: TGTGCCAGCTCACCCTACAGCACAGATACGCAGTATTTT. Its protein is CASSPYSTDTQYF.

The rearrangement links TRBV19 to TRBJ1-1, with TRBD1 as a possible D gene (6 bases). Germline V CDR1 and CDR2: LNHDA, SQIVND (reference sequence). The V end was cut by 3 bases, the J end by 2 bases, with 10 bases between. The CDR3 sequence is 14 residues long. CDR3: CASSIPGGNTEAFF. In nucleotides, the CDR3 is TGTGCCAGTAGTATTCCGGGGGGCAACACTGAAGCTTTCTTT.

The chain is built from TRBV28 and TRBJ2-1, with D maybe TRBD2 (6 bases). The CDR3 runs to 17 residues. V was cut by 2 bases and J by 7 bases, with 21 bases left in between. The germline V gene has CDR1 MDHEN and CDR2 SYDVKM. The CDR3 bases are TGTGCCAGCAGTTTAGGAGGGACCCCCAAGGTGTCAAATGAGCAGTTCTTC. It specifies CASSLGGTPKVSNEQFF.

The genes are TRBV6-5 and TRBJ1-2; weak D call: TRBD1 (6 bases). The germline V gene encodes CDR1 MNHEY and CDR2 SVGAGI. Trimming pared 5 bases from V and 7 bases from J, leaving 17 bases between. The CDR3 totals 14 residues. The CDR3: CASSKQGIDPGYTF. The CDR3 DNA reads as TGTGCCAGCAGTAAACAGGGAATCGACCCTGGCTACACCTTC.

The genes are TRBV11-1 and TRBJ1-1, with 9 bases lining up with TRBD1. Trimming removed 2 bases from V and 4 bases from J; junction bases left unmatched: 5. The CDR3 sequence is 15 residues long. Germline assignment: CDR1 SGHAT and CDR2 FQDESV (reference sequence). CDR3 bases: TGTGCCAGCAGCTTATTCGACAGGGGGAGCACTGAAGCTTTCTTT. Translated: CASSLFDRGSTEAFF.

The chain couples TRBV5-1 to TRBJ1-2; 11 positions agree with TRBD1. The CDR3 consists of 16 residues. V lost 4 bases, J lost 5 bases, and 10 bases stayed unmatched. Germline CDR1 SGHRS, CDR2 YFSETQ. The CDR3 nucleotides are TGCGCCAGCAGCCCCCTGGGACAGGGGGAAGCGTATGGCTACACCTTC. Protein: CASSPLGQGEAYGYTF.

V usage is TRBV27 and J usage is TRBJ2-7, with D uncertain. The germline gives CDR1 MNHEY, CDR2 SMNVEV (reference sequence). The ends were cut back, 7 bases at V and 1 base at J, with 11 bases in the middle. The length of the CDR3 is 13 residues. CDR3 DNA: TGTGCCAGCACTCCAGGAAATTCCTACGAGCAGTACTTC. Protein: CASTPGNSYEQYF.

V is TRBV28 and J is TRBJ2-7; TRBD1 matches at 10 bases. This CDR3 has 15 amino acids. Trimming removed 7 bases from V and 2 bases from J; junction bases left unmatched: 8. CDR1 and CDR2 from the germline V gene are MDHEN and SYDVKM. The CDR3 region has the DNA TGTGCCAGCACCTATGGGGGGACAGGGGCCTACGAGCAGTACTTC. It is translated as CASTYGGTGAYEQYF.

The chain carries TRBV4-1 and TRBJ2-5; perhaps TRBD2 as D (6 bases). The V gene lost 1 base and the J gene lost 5 bases, with 14 bases spanning the gap. Germline V lookup: CDR1 MGHRA, CDR2 YSYEKL. The length of the CDR3 is 15 residues. CDR3 sequence: CASSQGQRREETQYF. In DNA, the CDR3 is TGCGCCAGCAGCCAAGGCCAAAGGAGGGAGGAGACCCAGTACTTC.

The chain carries TRBV18 and TRBJ1-1; D is perhaps TRBD1 (5 bases). The CDR3 spans 13 residues. Germline CDR1 and CDR2: KGHSH and LQKENI. Trimming cost V 5 bases and J 1 base, with 8 bases left between them. CDR3 region: CASSNDRNTEAFF. CDR3 coding DNA: TGTGCCAGCTCAAACGACAGGAACACTGAAGCTTTCTTT.

The chain combines TRBV29-1 with TRBJ2-7, with TRBD1 as a possible D gene (5 bases). Germline CDR1 reads SQVTM; CDR2 reads ANQGSEA. The V end was cut by 6 bases, the J end by 5 bases, with 17 bases between. This CDR3 spans 13 amino acids. The CDR3 region is CSVDPQGKDEQYF. The CDR3 region has the DNA TGCAGCGTCGACCCTCAGGGAAAGGACGAGCAGTACTTC.

This clone was counted a few times. The V and J genes are TRBV18 and TRBJ2-7; the match to TRBD1 covers 9 bases. Germline V gene sequence: CDR1 KGHSH, CDR2 LQKENI. The CDR3 consists of 22 residues. With 5 bases clipped from V and 0 bases from J, the junction kept 26 bases outside the gene matches. The CDR3 coding sequence is TGTGCCAGCTCAAACTTGAGACCATTCTCGGGACAGGGAGGAATAGGCTCCTACGAGCAGTACTTC. Translating gives CASSNLRPFSGQGGIGSYEQYF.

This chain uses TRBV28 with TRBJ2-1; a weak D match, TRBD2 (6 bases). Germline CDR1 reads MDHEN; CDR2 reads SYDVKM. Between the trimmed V and J ends, which lost 4 bases and 5 bases, there was a span of 18 bases. The CDR3 runs 16 residues. The CDR3 DNA follows: TGTGCCAGCAGTTCCCTATTCGCGGGGACCCACAATGAGCAGTTCTTC. Translated, it gives CASSSLFAGTHNEQFF.

This chain uses TRBV5-4 with TRBJ1-1; no firm D call. This CDR3 is 11 amino acids long. The V and J ends lost 1 base and 6 bases respectively, with 4 bases between them. The V gene's germline CDR1 is SGHNT and CDR2 YYREEE (reference sequence). CDR3 loop: CASSLLAEAFF. The CDR3 nucleotides read TGTGCCAGCAGCTTGTTAGCTGAAGCTTTCTTT. Variable domain in full (rest from reference TRBV5-4 and TRBJ1-1): ETGVTQSPTHLIKTRGQQVTLRCSSQSGHNTVSWYQQALGQGPQFIFQYYREEENGRGNFPPRFSGLQFPNYSSELNVNALELDDSALYLCASSLLAEAFFGQGTRLTVV.

This chain uses TRBV30 with TRBJ1-1, with D maybe TRBD1 (6 bases). The CDR3 has 15 residues. The germline CDR1 and CDR2 sequences are GTSNPN and SVGIG (reference sequence). Trimming left V 0 bases short and J 5 bases short, with 16 bases between. CDR3 bases: TGTGCCTGGAGTGTACTGGGGGCCGTGGGGACTGAAGCTTTCTTT. Protein product: CAWSVLGAVGTEAFF.

The chain is built from TRBV7-2 and TRBJ1-2; the match to TRBD1 covers 7 bases. The trim removed 1 base at V and 2 bases at J, leaving 7 bases unmatched. This CDR3 has 16 residues. Looked up from germline, CDR1 is SGHTA and CDR2 is FQGNSA. The CDR3 sequence is CASSLVGTAANYGYTF. CDR3 nucleotides: TGTGCCAGCAGCTTAGTGGGGACAGCCGCCAACTATGGCTACACCTTC.

The chain recombines TRBV30 with TRBJ2-1; TRBD2 is a possible D gene (6 bases). Per germline, CDR1 GTSNPN and CDR2 SVGIG (reference sequence). V lost 4 bases to trimming and J lost 0 bases, with 16 bases between them. This CDR3 spans 16 amino acids. CDR3 amino acids: CAWIRGSISSYNEQFF. The CDR3 DNA reads TGTGCCTGGATTCGGGGGTCCATTAGCTCCTACAATGAGCAGTTCTTC.

The V call is TRBV28, the J call TRBJ2-7; unclear D gene. Per germline, CDR1 MDHEN and CDR2 SYDVKM. CDR3 size: 13 residues. The V end lost 2 bases, the J end lost 11 bases, and 16 bases lay between the germline ends. The CDR3: CASSLNSPHTEYF. In DNA form, the CDR3 reads TGTGCCAGCAGTTTAAACAGCCCCCACACAGAGTACTTC.

This chain joins TRBV19 and TRBJ2-2; D gene uncertain. Trimming pared 0 bases from V and 3 bases from J, leaving 8 bases between. The V gene's germline CDR1 is LNHDA and CDR2 SQIVND (reference sequence). CDR3 length: 15 amino acids. The CDR3 sequence: CASSIDRSHTGELFF. CDR3 sequence (DNA): TGTGCCAGTAGTATAGATAGAAGTCACACCGGGGAGCTGTTTTTT.

This chain connects TRBV7-9 to TRBJ2-3; 9 bases line up with TRBD1. Germline V gene lookup returns CDR1 SEHNR and CDR2 FQNEAQ (reference sequence). The CDR3 sequence is 15 residues long. J gave up 3 bases and V 4 bases, and 5 bases lay outside the gene matches. In DNA, the CDR3 is TGTGCCAGCAGCTCCTTCGGGACAGGGACAGATACGCAGTATTTT. This sequence encodes CASSSFGTGTDTQYF.

This clone was recorded once. The CDR3 DNA reads as TGTGCCAGTAGTATAGGAGGCTACTCTACGCAGTATTTT. Protein product: CASSIGGYSTQYF. J is TRBJ2-3 and V is TRBV19; D uncertain. The V gene's germline CDR1 is LNHDA and CDR2 SQIVND (reference sequence). Trimming pared 1 base from V and 8 bases from J, leaving 10 bases between. This CDR3 has 13 residues.

The chain recombines TRBV28 with TRBJ2-1; TRBD1 aligns across 9 bases. Trimming at V came to 6 bases and at J to 6 bases, leaving 9 bases not matched to a gene. The length of the CDR3 is 15 residues. Germline V gene sequence: CDR1 MDHEN, CDR2 SYDVKM. The CDR3 region is CASRSDRGSGNEQFF. CDR3 nucleotide sequence: TGTGCCAGCAGATCCGACAGGGGGTCCGGCAATGAGCAGTTCTTC.

The chain joins TRBV5-1 to TRBJ1-6; 7 bases fit TRBD1. CDR1 and CDR2 from the germline V gene are SGHRS and YFSETQ. V was pared by 0 bases and J by 9 bases, with 6 bases of the junction left unmatched. This CDR3 comprises 15 residues. CDR3 residues: CASSLGQGEFSPLHF. Written as DNA, the CDR3 is TGCGCCAGCAGCTTGGGACAGGGAGAGTTTTCACCCCTCCACTTT.

There are a few counts of this clone. This sequence joins TRBV2 and TRBJ2-7; no firm D call. The CDR3 contains 14 residues. V was trimmed by 3 bases and J by 5 bases, leaving 14 bases between them. Germline CDR1 is SNHLY and CDR2 is FYNNEI. The CDR3 region is CASSEVSRHNEQYF. CDR3 DNA sequence: TGTGCCAGCAGTGAGGTTTCCAGACACAACGAGCAGTACTTC.